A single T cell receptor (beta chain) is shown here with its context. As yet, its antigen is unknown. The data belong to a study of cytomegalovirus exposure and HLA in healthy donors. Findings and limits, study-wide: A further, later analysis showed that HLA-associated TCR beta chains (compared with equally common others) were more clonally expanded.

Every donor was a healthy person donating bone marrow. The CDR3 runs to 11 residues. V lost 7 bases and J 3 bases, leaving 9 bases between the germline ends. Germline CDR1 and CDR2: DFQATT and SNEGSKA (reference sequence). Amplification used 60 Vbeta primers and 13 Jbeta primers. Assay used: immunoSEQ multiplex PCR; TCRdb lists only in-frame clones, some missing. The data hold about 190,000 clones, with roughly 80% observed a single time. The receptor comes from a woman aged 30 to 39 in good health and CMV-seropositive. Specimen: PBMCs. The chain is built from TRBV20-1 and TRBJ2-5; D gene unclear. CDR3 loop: CSVHSEETQYF. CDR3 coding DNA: TGCAGTGTCCACAGTGAAGAGACCCAGTACTTC.